The source of this T cell receptor beta chain is a study of T-cell memory formation after mild COVID-19. The table lists this clonotype with a few counts. As yet, its antigen is unknown. Constant-segment primers were used for 5'RACE, and the resulting TCR alpha and TCR beta cDNA libraries carried sample barcodes and UMIs. TCRdb re-called the 5' RACE reads with MiXCR, one entry per CDR3 protein. The sample holds some 110,000 distinct CDR3 sequences, about 17% seen once. Findings and caveats of the study: Clones shrinking from day 15 to 85 showed even CD4/CD8 mixes; later expanders tilted CD4+. Cross-reactive memory apparently joined, as some responding clones appeared in pre-infection memory.

The sequence was collected from an adult woman who had mild COVID-19 (a few samples of this study predate the infection). Cell type and time point are not known. What was sequenced was PBMCs or a T cell subset sorted from them (not recorded which).

The CDR3 loop reads CASSLGGSGPYNEQFF. In nucleotides, the CDR3 is TGTGCCAGCAGCTTAGGGGGTAGCGGACCATACAATGAGCAGTTCTTC. The V and J genes are TRBV13 and TRBJ2-1; tentatively, D is TRBD2 (6 bases). From germline, CDR1 is PRHDT and CDR2 FYEKMQ (reference sequence). V lost 0 bases to trimming and J lost 4 bases, with 13 bases between them. This CDR3 has 16 residues.